This is a list of T cell receptor beta chains from one sample in a study of Ad26.COV2.S vaccination and SARS-CoV-2 variants. The method was immunoSEQ multiplex PCR; TCRdb's version includes in-frame clones alone and lacks a portion of them. Of about 350,000 clones in the sample, about 88% were seen once. Sample: peripheral blood, taken in a trial of Ad26.COV2.S vaccine versus placebo. These receptors originate from a person aged 18-60 years who received the Ad26.COV2.S COVID-19 vaccine or a placebo. CDR3s include the opening cysteine and the closing phenylalanine or tryptophan. Each record gives: clone size, J gene, V gene, D gene, CDR3 protein, CDR3 DNA. A D gene is named only where the DNA matches it firmly. Clone size, where shown, is once, few, many, or a class for clones that have expanded.

clone size: NA
J gene: TRBJ2-2
V gene: TRBV9
D gene: NA
CDR3 protein: CASSVDRVNTGELFF
CDR3 DNA: TGTGCCAGCAGCGTAGACAGGGTCAACACCGGGGAGCTGTTTTTT

clone size: NA
J gene: TRBJ2-5
V gene: TRBV5-1
D gene: NA
CDR3 protein: CASSRDGQYQETQYF
CDR3 DNA: TGCGCCAGCAGCCGGGACGGACAATATCAAGAGACCCAGTACTTC

clone size: NA
J gene: TRBJ2-7
V gene: TRBV18
D gene: TRBD2
CDR3 protein: CASSPPRLAGLESYEQYF
CDR3 DNA: TGTGCCAGCTCACCACCCCGACTAGCGGGACTAGAATCCTACGAGCAGTACTTC

clone size: NA
J gene: TRBJ2-1
V gene: TRBV10-3
D gene: NA
CDR3 protein: CAISENLGGGANEQFF
CDR3 DNA: TGTGCCATCAGTGAGAATTTAGGCGGAGGGGCCAATGAGCAGTTCTTC

clone size: once
J gene: TRBJ2-1
V gene: TRBV9
D gene: NA
CDR3 protein: CASSVVGGSGQFF
CDR3 DNA: TGTGCCAGCAGCGTAGTTGGGGGTTCAGGGCAGTTCTTC

clone size: NA
J gene: TRBJ2-7
V gene: TRBV30
D gene: NA
CDR3 protein: CAFDGGLNEQYF
CDR3 DNA: TGTGCCTTCGACGGGGGGCTGAACGAGCAGTACTTC

clone size: NA
J gene: TRBJ1-2
V gene: TRBV27
D gene: NA
CDR3 protein: CASSLNPDYGYTF
CDR3 DNA: TGTGCCAGCAGTTTAAACCCCGACTATGGCTACACCTTC

clone size: NA
J gene: TRBJ1-2
V gene: TRBV7-8
D gene: NA
CDR3 protein: CASSLNSGVYGYTF
CDR3 DNA: TGTGCCAGCAGCTTAAATTCGGGGGTCTATGGCTACACCTTC

clone size: NA
J gene: TRBJ2-7
V gene: TRBV30
D gene: NA
CDR3 protein: CAWATGINYEQYF
CDR3 DNA: TGTGCCTGGGCAACAGGGATTAACTACGAGCAGTACTTC

clone size: few
J gene: TRBJ2-7
V gene: TRBV6-5
D gene: NA
CDR3 protein: CASPIVGDGEQYF
CDR3 DNA: TGTGCCAGCCCCATTGTAGGCGACGGCGAGCAGTACTTC

clone size: NA
J gene: TRBJ1-2
V gene: TRBV19
D gene: TRBD1
CDR3 protein: CASSKTGTGTGYGYTF
CDR3 DNA: TGTGCCAGTAGTAAAACCGGGACAGGGACCGGCTATGGCTACACCTTC

clone size: NA
J gene: TRBJ1-2
V gene: TRBV27
D gene: NA
CDR3 protein: CASSGTATGYGYTF
CDR3 DNA: TGTGCCAGCAGTGGGACGGCAACGGGCTATGGCTACACCTTC

clone size: NA
J gene: TRBJ1-4
V gene: TRBV18
D gene: NA
CDR3 protein: CASSPQMLGGNAISEKLFF
CDR3 DNA: TGTGCCAGCTCACCACAGATGCTAGGGGGGAATGCGATATCCGAAAAACTGTTTTTT

clone size: NA
J gene: TRBJ2-7
V gene: TRBV5-4
D gene: TRBD1
CDR3 protein: CASRLLGTGYEQYF
CDR3 DNA: TGTGCCAGCAGACTACTTGGGACAGGCTACGAGCAGTACTTC

clone size: NA
J gene: TRBJ2-3
V gene: TRBV7-3
D gene: NA
CDR3 protein: CASSPTRKSSTDTQYF
CDR3 DNA: TGTGCCAGCAGCCCGACCCGCAAGTCTAGCACAGATACGCAGTATTTT

clone size: NA
J gene: TRBJ1-2
V gene: TRBV5-6
D gene: NA
CDR3 protein: CASTNPAGAYYGYTF
CDR3 DNA: TGTGCCAGCACCAACCCGGCGGGGGCGTACTATGGCTACACCTTC

clone size: NA
J gene: TRBJ2-2
V gene: TRBV3-1/TRBV3-2
D gene: TRBD1
CDR3 protein: CASRNRGLTGELFF
CDR3 DNA: TGTGCCAGCAGGAACAGGGGGCTTACCGGGGAGCTGTTTTTT

clone size: NA
J gene: TRBJ1-2
V gene: TRBV19
D gene: NA
CDR3 protein: CASRPPGQLSYYGYTF
CDR3 DNA: TGTGCCAGTAGACCTCCTGGCCAACTCTCCTACTATGGCTACACCTTC

clone size: NA
J gene: TRBJ2-2
V gene: TRBV2
D gene: NA
CDR3 protein: CASKPERINTGELFF
CDR3 DNA: TGTGCCAGCAAACCCGAGCGAATTAACACCGGGGAGCTGTTTTTT

clone size: NA
J gene: TRBJ1-2
V gene: TRBV14
D gene: NA
CDR3 protein: CASSQAWDPALVGYTF
CDR3 DNA: TGTGCCAGCAGCCAAGCTTGGGACCCCGCGCTAGTTGGCTACACCTTC

clone size: NA
J gene: TRBJ2-3
V gene: TRBV6-5
D gene: NA
CDR3 protein: CASSYSMYSPADTQYF
CDR3 DNA: TGTGCCAGCAGTTACTCGATGTACTCTCCGGCAGATACGCAGTATTTT

clone size: NA
J gene: TRBJ1-1
V gene: TRBV7-6
D gene: NA
CDR3 protein: CASSSRLGPDTEAFF
CDR3 DNA: TGTGCCAGCAGCTCCAGACTCGGACCGGACACTGAAGCTTTCTTT

clone size: NA
J gene: TRBJ1-1
V gene: TRBV9
D gene: TRBD1
CDR3 protein: CASSPSVDRGREAFF
CDR3 DNA: TGTGCCAGCAGCCCCTCAGTCGACAGGGGGCGAGAGGCTTTCTTT

clone size: few
J gene: TRBJ2-3
V gene: TRBV6-2/TRBV6-3
D gene: NA
CDR3 protein: CASSRQEPTDTQYF
CDR3 DNA: TGTGCCAGCAGTCGACAGGAGCCCACAGATACGCAGTATTTT

clone size: NA
J gene: TRBJ1-3
V gene: TRBV2
D gene: NA
CDR3 protein: CASSVDPTAGNTIYF
CDR3 DNA: TGTGCCAGCAGCGTGGACCCCACGGCTGGAAACACCATATATTTT

clone size: NA
J gene: TRBJ2-7
V gene: TRBV7-2
D gene: TRBD1
CDR3 protein: CASSFGTGYFDEQYF
CDR3 DNA: TGTGCCAGCAGCTTCGGGACAGGGTATTTCGACGAGCAGTACTTC

clone size: NA
J gene: TRBJ2-1
V gene: TRBV6-4
D gene: NA
CDR3 protein: CASSPSGRSEQFF
CDR3 DNA: TGTGCCAGCAGTCCCAGCGGGCGCAGTGAGCAGTTCTTC

clone size: NA
J gene: TRBJ2-1
V gene: TRBV5-4
D gene: TRBD2
CDR3 protein: CASSLRLADYNEQFF
CDR3 DNA: TGTGCCAGCAGCTTGAGACTAGCGGACTACAATGAGCAGTTCTTC

clone size: NA
J gene: TRBJ1-2
V gene: TRBV5-5
D gene: NA
CDR3 protein: CASSLGTYGYTF
CDR3 DNA: TGTGCCAGCAGCTTGGGGACTTATGGCTACACCTTC

clone size: few
J gene: TRBJ1-3
V gene: TRBV6-5
D gene: TRBD1
CDR3 protein: CASRQGTVSGNTIYF
CDR3 DNA: TGTGCCAGCAGGCAAGGGACAGTCTCTGGAAACACCATATATTTT

clone size: NA
J gene: TRBJ2-1
V gene: TRBV18
D gene: TRBD2
CDR3 protein: CASSPEITGTSVNEQFF
CDR3 DNA: TGTGCCAGCTCACCGGAGATTACCGGGACTAGCGTAAATGAGCAGTTCTTC

clone size: NA
J gene: TRBJ2-5
V gene: TRBV27
D gene: NA
CDR3 protein: CASSSPSKAQSGRLQETQYF
CDR3 DNA: TGTGCCAGCAGTTCCCCATCCAAAGCCCAGAGCGGGCGCCTTCAAGAGACCCAGTACTTC

clone size: once
J gene: TRBJ1-5
V gene: TRBV18
D gene: NA
CDR3 protein: CASSRNRAEGGFNQPQHF
CDR3 DNA: TGTGCCAGCTCAAGGAACAGGGCAGAGGGCGGATTCAATCAGCCCCAGCATTTT

clone size: NA
J gene: TRBJ1-5
V gene: TRBV2
D gene: NA
CDR3 protein: CASSAEANQPQHF
CDR3 DNA: TGTGCCAGCAGTGCAGAAGCGAATCAGCCCCAGCATTTT

clone size: NA
J gene: TRBJ1-1
V gene: TRBV29-1
D gene: NA
CDR3 protein: CSYLIYPEAFF
CDR3 DNA: TGCAGCTATCTCATATACCCTGAAGCTTTCTTT

clone size: NA
J gene: TRBJ2-7
V gene: TRBV4-1
D gene: NA
CDR3 protein: CASSQRTGPTYEQYF
CDR3 DNA: TGCGCCAGCAGCCAGAGGACGGGACCAACCTACGAGCAGTACTTC

clone size: NA
J gene: TRBJ2-2
V gene: TRBV7-9
D gene: TRBD1
CDR3 protein: CASSLLATGDTGELFF
CDR3 DNA: TGTGCCAGCAGCTTATTGGCGACAGGGGACACCGGGGAGCTGTTTTTT

clone size: few
J gene: TRBJ2-2
V gene: TRBV14
D gene: NA
CDR3 protein: CASSQVRGNTGELFF
CDR3 DNA: TGTGCCAGCAGCCAAGTTAGGGGCAACACCGGGGAGCTGTTTTTT

clone size: once
J gene: TRBJ2-2
V gene: TRBV2
D gene: NA
CDR3 protein: CASSEQGISKELFF
CDR3 DNA: TGTGCCAGCAGTGAACAGGGGATCTCTAAGGAGCTGTTTTTT

clone size: many
J gene: TRBJ2-2
V gene: TRBV6-4
D gene: NA
CDR3 protein: CASSDNPADTGELFF
CDR3 DNA: TGTGCCAGCAGTGACAACCCTGCGGACACCGGGGAGCTGTTTTTT

clone size: NA
J gene: TRBJ1-4
V gene: TRBV19
D gene: NA
CDR3 protein: CASSIWRVDGEKLFF
CDR3 DNA: TGTGCCAGTAGTATATGGAGGGTTGACGGTGAAAAACTGTTTTTT

clone size: NA
J gene: TRBJ2-2
V gene: TRBV6-2/TRBV6-3
D gene: NA
CDR3 protein: CASSYSGQTGELFF
CDR3 DNA: TGTGCCAGCAGTTACTCAGGGCAAACCGGGGAGCTGTTTTTT

clone size: few
J gene: TRBJ1-1
V gene: TRBV29-1
D gene: NA
CDR3 protein: CSVALGRTEAFF
CDR3 DNA: TGCAGCGTTGCCCTAGGGAGGACTGAAGCTTTCTTT

clone size: NA
J gene: TRBJ2-4
V gene: TRBV14
D gene: NA
CDR3 protein: CASSQYTGLKNIQYF
CDR3 DNA: TGTGCCAGCAGCCAATACACGGGGCTCAAAAACATTCAGTACTTC

clone size: NA
J gene: TRBJ1-5
V gene: TRBV10-3
D gene: NA
CDR3 protein: CATTPGDQPQHF
CDR3 DNA: TGTGCCACCACGCCGGGGGATCAGCCCCAGCATTTT

clone size: few
J gene: TRBJ1-2
V gene: TRBV7-3
D gene: NA
CDR3 protein: CASSLFGSAGVGYTF
CDR3 DNA: TGTGCCAGCAGCTTATTTGGTTCGGCAGGCGTTGGCTACACCTTC

clone size: NA
J gene: TRBJ1-4
V gene: TRBV19
D gene: TRBD1
CDR3 protein: CASSKLYRDRNEKLFF
CDR3 DNA: TGTGCCAGTAGTAAACTATACCGGGACAGAAATGAAAAACTGTTTTTT

clone size: NA
J gene: TRBJ1-1
V gene: TRBV5-4
D gene: NA
CDR3 protein: CASSLAGNTEAFF
CDR3 DNA: TGTGCCAGCAGCTTGGCGGGAAACACTGAAGCTTTCTTT

clone size: NA
J gene: TRBJ1-1
V gene: TRBV30
D gene: NA
CDR3 protein: CAWAPGENTEAFF
CDR3 DNA: TGTGCCTGGGCCCCCGGCGAGAACACTGAAGCTTTCTTT

clone size: NA
J gene: TRBJ2-7
V gene: TRBV5-4
D gene: TRBD1
CDR3 protein: CASSLGQGVSYEQYF
CDR3 DNA: TGTGCCAGCAGCTTAGGACAGGGCGTCTCCTACGAGCAGTACTTC

clone size: NA
J gene: TRBJ1-4
V gene: TRBV27
D gene: NA
CDR3 protein: CASSLARGVTNEKLFF
CDR3 DNA: TGTGCCAGCAGTTTGGCCAGAGGAGTGACTAATGAAAAACTGTTTTTT

clone size: NA
J gene: TRBJ1-3
V gene: TRBV21-1
D gene: NA
CDR3 protein: CASIKGRTGASGNTIYF
CDR3 DNA: TGTGCCAGCATTAAAGGAAGGACAGGGGCGTCGGGAAACACCATATATTTT

clone size: NA
J gene: TRBJ1-5
V gene: TRBV5-5
D gene: TRBD1
CDR3 protein: CASSQKPGQGSNQPQHF
CDR3 DNA: TGTGCCAGCAGCCAAAAGCCCGGACAGGGGAGCAATCAGCCCCAGCATTTT

clone size: NA
J gene: TRBJ2-3
V gene: TRBV7-9
D gene: TRBD2
CDR3 protein: CASSLSGGGLAGRTDTQYF
CDR3 DNA: TGTGCCAGCAGCCTAAGCGGAGGGGGACTAGCGGGTCGCACAGATACGCAGTATTTT

clone size: NA
J gene: TRBJ2-2
V gene: TRBV7-3
D gene: TRBD2
CDR3 protein: CASSTGLAGTNTGELFF
CDR3 DNA: TGTGCCAGCAGCACGGGACTAGCGGGAACGAACACCGGGGAGCTGTTTTTT

clone size: NA
J gene: TRBJ1-1
V gene: TRBV27
D gene: NA
CDR3 protein: CASSFKSQTEAFF
CDR3 DNA: TGTGCCAGCAGTTTCAAGTCACAGACAGAAGCTTTCTTT

clone size: NA
J gene: TRBJ2-3
V gene: TRBV5-4
D gene: NA
CDR3 protein: CASSPGGGSDTQYF
CDR3 DNA: TGTGCCAGCAGTCCGGGTGGGGGGTCAGATACGCAGTATTTT

clone size: NA
J gene: TRBJ2-3
V gene: TRBV18
D gene: TRBD1
CDR3 protein: CASSPNRGADTQYF
CDR3 DNA: TGTGCCAGCTCACCTAACAGGGGGGCAGATACGCAGTATTTT

clone size: NA
J gene: TRBJ2-3
V gene: TRBV27
D gene: NA
CDR3 protein: CASSSLRYTDTQYF
CDR3 DNA: TGTGCCAGCAGTTCCCTGAGATACACAGATACGCAGTATTTT